One sample yielded the 18 T cell receptor beta chains listed below, sequenced in a study of human T cells and chemical hapten exposure. MiXCR was run by TCRdb on the RACE reads, yielding one entry per CDR3 protein. The table shows more than 65,000 distinct CDR3 sequences, with roughly 7.6% occurring only once. Time point here: patch test 1, 2 weeks after DPC sensitization. Treatment defined: therapeutic diphenylcyclopropenone sensitization with weekly scalp DPC. Source: whole blood, taken in connection with sensitization to the hapten diphenylcyclopropenone (DPC). The receptors were sampled from a woman between 25 and 40 years old with alopecia areata. Some clones in this sample may be carry-over from other donors' samples.

This clonotype was seen at least ten times. The chain employs TRBV20-1 and TRBJ2-1, with 7 positions matching TRBD2. J gave up 8 bases and V 2 bases, and 3 bases lay outside the gene matches. Germline CDR1 is DFQATT and CDR2 is SNEGSKA (reference sequence). The CDR3 has 12 residues. The CDR3 region has the DNA TGCAGTGCTAGAAAGCGGGACTATGAGCAGTTCTTC. This translates into CSARKRDYEQFF.

Many counts were recorded for this clonotype. The rearrangement links TRBV4-2 to TRBJ2-3; D perhaps matches TRBD1 (5 bases). V was clipped by 1 base and J by 2 bases, with 13 bases between them. Germline V CDR1 and CDR2: LGHNA, YNFKEQ. This CDR3 spans 16 amino acids. CDR3 DNA: TGTGCCAGCAGCCAAGCGGCAGGGCGTTCCACAGATACGCAGTATTTT. Translating gives CASSQAAGRSTDTQYF.

This clonotype was counted many times. The chain combines TRBV29-1 with TRBJ2-3; 8 bases are shared with TRBD1. The junction had 3 bases not matched to a gene; V was cut back by 7 bases and J by 0 bases. The CDR3 extends over 13 amino acids. In germline, CDR1 is SQVTM, CDR2 ANQGSEA. In nucleotides, the CDR3 is TGCAGCGCCGACAGGGGTAGCACAGATACGCAGTATTTT. Translating it yields CSADRGSTDTQYF.

The genes are TRBV18 and TRBJ2-1; TRBD1 matches at 7 bases. Germline lookup yields CDR1 KGHSH and CDR2 LQKENI. V lost 2 bases, J lost 5 bases, and 0 bases stayed unmatched. The CDR3 totals 13 residues. The CDR3 protein is CASSPDRDNEQFF. The CDR3 region has the DNA TGTGCCAGCTCACCAGACAGGGACAATGAGCAGTTCTTC.

This clonotype was recorded many times. The rearrangement links TRBV7-9 to TRBJ1-5; TRBD1 matches at 10 bases. Germline CDR1 reads SEHNR; CDR2 reads FQNEAQ (reference sequence). With V trimmed by 4 bases and J by 7 bases, 10 bases remained unmatched. The CDR3 runs 16 residues. The DNA of the CDR3 is TGTGCCAGCAGCTCCGGGACAGGGGATGTAAACCAGCCCCAGCATTTT. Translated: CASSSGTGDVNQPQHF.

The CDR3 DNA is TGCGCCAGCAGCTTTGGGGACAGGGCGACCGGGGAGCTGTTTTTT. Residues: CASSFGDRATGELFF. The chain couples TRBV5-1 to TRBJ2-2, with 9 nucleotides matching TRBD1. Germline V gene sequence: CDR1 SGHRS, CDR2 YFSETQ. The CDR3 is made up of 15 amino acids. Trimming removed 2 bases from V and 5 bases from J; junction bases left unmatched: 4.

In its sample, this clonotype was seen many times. The chain couples TRBV12-3 or TRBV12-4 to TRBJ2-5; 9 nucleotides align to TRBD1. J lost 1 base, V lost 3 bases, and 3 bases had no gene match. This CDR3 spans 15 amino acids. The CDR3 protein is CASSFTGQGQETQYF. The CDR3 nucleotides read TGTGCCAGCAGTTTTACGGGACAGGGCCAAGAGACCCAGTACTTC.

This clonotype has at least ten counts. This chain connects TRBV10-3 to TRBJ1-3, with a tentative D call TRBD1 (5 bases). This CDR3 contains 16 residues. CDR1 is ENHRY, CDR2 SYGVKD, per germline. The V gene lost 7 bases and the J gene lost 0 bases, with 16 bases spanning the gap. In nucleotides, the CDR3 is TGTGCCATCACCCCCATGGGGGGACCCTCTGGAAACACCATATATTTT. Protein: CAITPMGGPSGNTIYF.

This clonotype was found many times. This chain joins TRBV3-1 and TRBJ2-1; a weak D match, TRBD2 (6 bases). Germline loops: CDR1 LGHDT, CDR2 YNNKEL (reference sequence). The CDR3 has 15 amino acids. V lost 0 bases and J lost 7, with 13 bases in between. DNA for the CDR3: TGTGCCAGCAGCCAAGACTTTGGGGAGGTGAATGAGCAGTTCTTC. It translates to CASSQDFGEVNEQFF.

This clonotype was counted a few times. V and J are TRBV20-1 and TRBJ1-3; D is undetermined. Trimming shortened V by 4 bases and J by 6 bases, and 19 bases separated the two germline ends. The CDR3 is 15 amino acids. CDR1 is DFQATT and CDR2 is SNEGSKA in the germline V gene (reference sequence). In DNA form, the CDR3 reads TGCAGTGCTAAAGAACCGGGCCCCGGATTAAACACCATATATTTT. Translation gives CSAKEPGPGLNTIYF.

A remark on this clonotype: A read error may account for a junction end that differs from germline. The chain is built from TRBV20-1 and TRBJ2-3; 8 bases align to TRBD2. Germline V gives CDR1 DFQATT, CDR2 SNEGSKA (reference sequence). The CDR3 length is 14 residues. The CDR3 reads CSAQERGGTDTQYF. The CDR3 DNA is TGCAGTGCTCAAGAACGGGGGGGCACGGATACGCAGTATTTT.

Many counts were recorded for this clonotype. The chain joins TRBV29-1 to TRBJ2-3; 10 bases match TRBD1. This CDR3 comprises 17 residues. V was pared by 1 base and J by 1 base, with 8 bases of the junction left unmatched. CDR1 and CDR2 (germline): SQVTM, ANQGSEA. Written as DNA, the CDR3 is TGCAGCGTTGAAGCTTCGACAGGGGGCATGGGCACAGATACGCAGTATTTT. Protein product: CSVEASTGGMGTDTQYF.

The chain is built from TRBV5-1 and TRBJ2-5, with TRBD2 matching over 7 bases. Germline V gene sequence: CDR1 SGHRS, CDR2 YFSETQ. The CDR3 sequence is 16 residues long. The ends lost 1 base at V and 1 base at J; junction bases unmatched: 7. CDR3 coding DNA: TGCGCCAGCAGCTTGTCCGTGGGGGGGGTCCAAGAGACCCAGTACTTC. Protein product: CASSLSVGGVQETQYF.

The CDR3 loop reads CAWSVTRQETQYF. The CDR3 DNA reads as TGTGCCTGGAGTGTCACGCGACAAGAGACCCAGTACTTC. This chain uses TRBV30 with TRBJ2-5, with no clear D. V lost 0 bases and J lost 2, with 7 bases in between. The CDR3 runs 13 residues. The germline V gene encodes CDR1 GTSNPN and CDR2 SVGIG (reference sequence). The entire variable domain, with the rest obtained from reference TRBV30 and TRBJ2-5, is as follows: SQTIHQWPATLVQPVGSPLSLECTVEGTSNPNLYWYRQAAGRGLQLLFYSVGIGQISSEVPQNLSASRPQDRQFILSSKKLLLSDSGFYLCAWSVTRQETQYFGPGTRLLVL.

The J gene is TRBJ1-1, the V gene TRBV12-3 or TRBV12-4; D is ambiguous. V was shortened by 5 bases and J by 7 bases, with 17 bases between the two germline ends. CDR3 length equals 14 residues. This chain's CDR3 is CASSPQDGSDEAFF. Written as DNA, the CDR3 is TGTGCCAGCAGTCCTCAGGATGGTTCGGATGAAGCTTTCTTT.

The chain carries TRBV18 and TRBJ1-6, with D unresolved. This CDR3 contains 14 residues. Trimming pared 2 bases from V and 10 bases from J, leaving 12 bases between. Germline CDR1 reads KGHSH; CDR2 reads LQKENI. The CDR3 loop is CASSPNEISSPLHF. Here the CDR3 DNA reads TGTGCCAGCTCACCAAACGAAATTAGCTCACCCCTCCACTTT.

There are many counts of this clonotype. The chain links TRBV3-1 to TRBJ2-3; D gene unclear. There are 14 residues in the CDR3. Germline V gives CDR1 LGHDT, CDR2 YNNKEL (reference sequence). The V end lost 3 bases, the J end lost 4 bases, and 11 bases lay between the germline ends. The CDR3 nucleotides read TGTGCCAGCAGCCAGTCCGGCACTCCAGATACGCAGTATTTT. Encoded protein: CASSQSGTPDTQYF.

This clonotype was observed many times. The chain employs TRBV18 and TRBJ2-3; maybe TRBD1 (5 bases). The CDR3 loop spans 16 amino acids. V lost 3 bases to trimming and J lost 0 bases, with 13 bases between them. Germline lookup yields CDR1 KGHSH and CDR2 LQKENI. CDR3 sequence: CASSPATGPSTDTQYF. The CDR3 DNA reads TGTGCCAGCTCACCGGCTACAGGACCTAGCACAGATACGCAGTATTTT.